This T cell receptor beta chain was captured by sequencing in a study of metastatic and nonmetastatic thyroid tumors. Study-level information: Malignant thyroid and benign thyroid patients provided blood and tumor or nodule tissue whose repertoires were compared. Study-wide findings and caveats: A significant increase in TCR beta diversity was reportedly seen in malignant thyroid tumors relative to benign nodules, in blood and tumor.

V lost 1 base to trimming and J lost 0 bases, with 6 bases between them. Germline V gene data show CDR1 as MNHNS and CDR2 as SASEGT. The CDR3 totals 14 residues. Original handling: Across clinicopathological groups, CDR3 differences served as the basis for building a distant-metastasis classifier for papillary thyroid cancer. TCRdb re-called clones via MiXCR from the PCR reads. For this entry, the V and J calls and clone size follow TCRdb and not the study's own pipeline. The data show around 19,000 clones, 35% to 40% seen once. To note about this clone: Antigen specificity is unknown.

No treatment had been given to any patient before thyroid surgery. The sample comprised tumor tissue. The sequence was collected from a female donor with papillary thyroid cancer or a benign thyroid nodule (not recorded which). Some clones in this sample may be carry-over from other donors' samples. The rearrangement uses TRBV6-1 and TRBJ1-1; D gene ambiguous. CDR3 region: CASSEELVNTEAFF. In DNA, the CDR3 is TGTGCCAGCAGTGAAGAGTTGGTGAACACTGAAGCTTTCTTT.